These 10 T cell receptor beta chains came from one sample sequenced in a study of shared clonotypes between healthy human individuals. Produced via immunoSEQ multiplex PCR; TCRdb's table is partial and in-frame only. The repertoire consists of roughly 2.5 million clones, with approximately 90% occurring once and the leading ten covering around 0.14%. The sequencing sample was made of naive CD4+ T cells sorted from blood. This sample's subset: CD45RA+ positively selected. The receptors come from a man aged 18 to 35 in good health.

This chain connects TRBV11-2 to TRBJ2-2, with D possibly matching TRBD1 (5 bases). Per the germline V gene, CDR1 is SGHAT and CDR2 is FQNNGV. This CDR3 has 16 residues. The V and J ends lost 5 bases and 2 bases respectively, with 15 bases between them. The DNA for the CDR3 is TGTGCCAGCAGCCGCCTTATGGGGCCAAACACCGGGGAGCTGTTTTTT. This translates into CASSRLMGPNTGELFF.

V gene TRBV7-9 combines with J gene TRBJ1-1; possible D gene TRBD1, 6 bases. CDR3 length equals 18 residues. In germline, CDR1 is SEHNR, CDR2 FQNEAQ (reference sequence). The V end lost 1 base, the J end lost 0 bases, and 18 bases lay between the germline ends. DNA of the CDR3: TGTGCCAGCAGCTTAGTGGCAGGGGCTTATTCCATGAACACTGAAGCTTTCTTT. Encoded protein: CASSLVAGAYSMNTEAFF.

This clone has just one count. The V gene is TRBV4-1, the J gene TRBJ2-3, with TRBD2 matching over 10 bases. The junction had 4 bases not matched to a gene; V was cut back by 2 bases and J by 2 bases. Per the germline V gene, CDR1 is MGHRA and CDR2 is YSYEKL. The CDR3 is made up of 16 amino acids. The CDR3 DNA reads TGCGCCAGCAGCCAACCTCTAGCGGGGGCCACAGATACGCAGTATTTT. It specifies CASSQPLAGATDTQYF.

The chain recombines TRBV6-5 with TRBJ1-2; TRBD1 matches 7 bases. Germline-derived CDR1 and CDR2 are MNHEY and SVGAGI. The V and J ends lost 6 bases and 4 bases, in that order; junction bases with no gene match: 5. This CDR3 is built from 13 residues. CDR3: CASRPGTVYGYTF. CDR3 in DNA: TGTGCCAGCAGGCCCGGGACAGTCTATGGCTACACCTTC.

V gene TRBV6-1 combines with J gene TRBJ2-7; possible D gene TRBD1, 5 bases. There are 15 residues in the CDR3. Germline CDR1 reads MNHNS; CDR2 reads SASEGT. The germline V and J ends were trimmed by 3 bases and 0 bases, with 12 bases remaining between them. As DNA, the CDR3 is TGTGCCAGCAGTGAGATACCAGGGCCCTCCTACGAGCAGTACTTC. Its protein is CASSEIPGPSYEQYF.

Here the CDR3 reads CASRRIATDTQYF. Written as DNA, the CDR3 is TGTGCCAGTAGGAGAATAGCCACAGATACGCAGTATTTT. V and J are TRBV19 and TRBJ2-3, with no clear D. Trimming pared 6 bases from V and 2 bases from J, leaving 9 bases between. Per the germline V gene, CDR1 is LNHDA and CDR2 is SQIVND (reference sequence). The CDR3 extends over 13 amino acids. Full variable domain (missing parts from reference TRBV19 and TRBJ2-3): DGGITQSPKYLFRKEGQNVTLSCEQNLNHDAMYWYRQDPGQGLRLIYYSQIVNDFQKGDIAEGYSVSREKKESFPLTVTSAQKNPTAFYLCASRRIATDTQYFGPGTRLTVL.

The rearrangement links TRBV30 to TRBJ1-6; D unresolved. Trimming stripped 2 bases from V and 1 base from J, with 15 bases between. The CDR3 contains 17 residues. Germline V gene sequence: CDR1 GTSNPN, CDR2 SVGIG (reference sequence). This CDR3 reads CAWSQVFWESYNSPLHF. CDR3 nucleotide sequence: TGTGCCTGGAGTCAGGTTTTCTGGGAGTCCTATAATTCACCCCTCCACTTT.

The rearrangement uses TRBV30 and TRBJ1-6, with TRBD1 identical over 9 bases. The J segment lost 5 bases and the V segment lost 2 bases, leaving 4 bases of the junction unmatched. Germline CDR1 and CDR2: GTSNPN and SVGIG (reference sequence). The CDR3 extends over 15 amino acids. CDR3 region: CAWSLRDRDNSPLHF. CDR3 nucleotide sequence: TGTGCCTGGAGTCTCCGGGACAGGGATAATTCACCCCTCCACTTT.

Regarding this clone: The sample carries other DNA sequences with the same CDR3. The chain carries TRBV5-6 and TRBJ2-7; D unclear. This CDR3 has 12 amino acids. The V gene's germline CDR1 is SGHDT and CDR2 YYEEEE. Trimming took 2 bases from V and 3 from J, leaving 6 bases between them. CDR3 DNA sequence: TGTGCCAGCAGCTTCCTGGGCTACGAGCAGTACTTC. This gives the protein CASSFLGYEQYF. Using reference TRBV5-6 and TRBJ2-7 for the parts outside the CDR3, the full variable domain is DAGVTQSPTHLIKTRGQQVTLRCSPKSGHDTVSWYQQALGQGPQFIFQYYEEEERQRGNFPDRFSGHQFPNYSSELNVNALLLGDSALYLCASSFLGYEQYFGPGTRLTVT.

The chain couples TRBV27 to TRBJ1-2; weak D call: TRBD1 (5 bases). V was pared by 6 bases and J by 4 bases, with 12 bases between. The CDR3 sequence is 13 residues long. Germline-derived CDR1 and CDR2 are MNHEY and SMNVEV (reference sequence). The CDR3 loop is CASSEEGFYGYTF. As DNA, the CDR3 is TGTGCCAGCAGCGAGGAGGGGTTCTATGGCTACACCTTC.